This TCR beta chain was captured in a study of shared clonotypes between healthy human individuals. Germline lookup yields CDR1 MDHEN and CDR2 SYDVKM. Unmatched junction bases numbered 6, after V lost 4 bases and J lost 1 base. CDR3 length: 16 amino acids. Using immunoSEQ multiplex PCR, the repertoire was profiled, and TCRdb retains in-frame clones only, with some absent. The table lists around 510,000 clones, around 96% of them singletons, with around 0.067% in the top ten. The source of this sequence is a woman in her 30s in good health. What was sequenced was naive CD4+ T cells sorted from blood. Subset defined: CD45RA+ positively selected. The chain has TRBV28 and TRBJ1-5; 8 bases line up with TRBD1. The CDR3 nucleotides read TGTGCCAGCAGTTCCGGACAGGGCGGAAGCAATCAGCCCCAGCATTTT. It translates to CASSSGQGGSNQPQHF.